Included here is one TCR beta chain sequence, with context. The antigen is undetermined. Autoimmune disease history or systemic immunosuppression excluded patients. The timepoints at which blood was sampled were baseline, cycle 4 day 1, and cycle 7 day 1. The data were produced by immunoSEQ multiplex PCR, yet TCRdb's version contains in-frame clones alone and is incomplete. The sample shows 81,000 or so clones, 85% to 90% of them seen only once. This sample stems from a study of OX40 agonist ivuxolimab in advanced cancers. Regarding the study as a whole: At doses 0.1 to 3.0 mg/kg, CD4+ and CD8+ clones expanded.

CDR1 is SGHTA and CDR2 is FQGNSA in the germline V gene. This CDR3 is built from 16 residues. Trimming pared 5 bases from V and 0 bases from J, leaving 14 bases between. The chain joins TRBV7-2 to TRBJ2-4; possible D gene TRBD2, 6 bases. This clonotype was obtained from an adult with an advanced solid tumor such as melanoma, head and neck, liver or kidney cancer. This specimen was CD4+ or CD8+ T cells sorted from blood, taken in a trial of the OX40 agonist ivuxolimab. CDR3 region: CASSGGSGLAKNIQYF. The CDR3 region has the DNA TGTGCCAGCAGCGGGGGGAGTGGGCTAGCCAAAAACATTCAGTACTTC.